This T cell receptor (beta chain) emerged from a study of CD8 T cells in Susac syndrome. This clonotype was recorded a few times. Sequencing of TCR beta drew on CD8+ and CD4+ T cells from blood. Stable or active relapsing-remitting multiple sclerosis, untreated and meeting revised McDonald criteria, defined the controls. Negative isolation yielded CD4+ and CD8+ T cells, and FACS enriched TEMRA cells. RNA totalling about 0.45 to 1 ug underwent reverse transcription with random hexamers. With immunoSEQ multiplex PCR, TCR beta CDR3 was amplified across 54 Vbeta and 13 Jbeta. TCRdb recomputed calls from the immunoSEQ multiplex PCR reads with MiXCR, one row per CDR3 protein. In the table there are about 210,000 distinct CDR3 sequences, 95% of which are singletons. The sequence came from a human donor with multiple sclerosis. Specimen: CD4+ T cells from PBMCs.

Here the CDR3 DNA reads TGTGCCAGTAGTGCTGGACAGGGGAACTATGGCTACACCTTC. This sequence encodes CASSAGQGNYGYTF. V and J are TRBV19 and TRBJ1-2, with 9 positions matching TRBD1. The CDR3 is made up of 14 amino acids. CDR1 is LNHDA, CDR2 SQIVND, per germline (reference sequence). V lost 5 bases and J lost 2; bases outside the gene matches: 3.